Listed here are 8 T cell receptor beta chains from one sample, sequenced in a study of blood T cell repertoires in COVID-19. Generated by immunoSEQ multiplex PCR, the TCRdb table keeps only in-frame clones and is missing some. Of roughly 62,000 clones detected, around 86% appear once; the ten largest clones hold around 7.7%. The sample taken for sequencing was peripheral blood. Receptors originate from a human donor with active COVID-19. The donor label of this sample is uncertain.

The chain uses TRBV7-3 and TRBJ1-1, with D maybe TRBD1 (6 bases). This CDR3 has 14 amino acids. Germline V CDR1 and CDR2: SGHTA, FQGTGA. V was trimmed by 5 bases and J by 5 bases, leaving 15 bases between them. CDR3 region: CASSPGELGTEAFF. The CDR3 nucleotides read TGTGCCAGCAGCCCAGGGGAGCTGGGGACTGAAGCTTTCTTT.

This chain's CDR3 is CASSRDRGGTQYF. The CDR3 DNA is TGTGCCAGCAGCCGGGACAGGGGTGGTACGCAGTATTTT. The rearrangement uses TRBV6-5 and TRBJ2-3; 10 nucleotides match TRBD1. This CDR3 is 13 amino acids long. The V gene's germline CDR1 is MNHEY and CDR2 SVGAGI. V dropped 6 bases and J dropped 8; count of bases not matched to a gene: 5.

The chain carries TRBV5-1 and TRBJ2-6; perhaps TRBD2 as D (6 bases). CDR1 and CDR2 (germline): SGHRS, YFSETQ. The germline V and J ends were trimmed by 4 bases and 2 bases, with 16 bases remaining between them. The CDR3 is made up of 17 amino acids. As DNA, the CDR3 is TGCGCCAGCAGCAGATCAGTATCGGGAGCTGGGGCCAACGTCCTGACTTTC. Translated: CASSRSVSGAGANVLTF.

The CDR3 region has the DNA TGTGCCAGCAGCTCCAGCGGGGCGGGGCAGACCGGGGAGCTGTTTTTT. Translating gives CASSSSGAGQTGELFF. This chain uses TRBV7-9 with TRBJ2-2, with TRBD2 matching over 7 bases. The V gene end was trimmed by 4 bases and the J gene end by 5 bases; junction bases not matched to a gene: 10. The CDR3 is 16 residues long. Germline V CDR1 and CDR2: SEHNR, FQNEAQ (reference sequence).

CDR3 DNA: TGTGCCAGCAGTAATACAGGGGCGCGAGAGCAGTACTTC. Encoded protein: CASSNTGAREQYF. The rearrangement joins TRBV12-3 or TRBV12-4 to TRBJ2-7; 7 nucleotides agree with TRBD1. V was clipped by 5 bases and J by 7 bases; unmatched bases: 8. This CDR3 region has 13 residues.

The CDR3 region is CASSQTSGSRNEQFF. The CDR3 region has the DNA TGTGCCAGCAGCCAAACTAGCGGGAGCCGCAATGAGCAGTTCTTC. The rearrangement joins TRBV7-9 to TRBJ2-1, with 11 bases that match TRBD2. The V gene end was trimmed by 5 bases and the J gene end by 6 bases; junction bases not matched to a gene: 6. The CDR3 is 15 residues long. The germline gives CDR1 SEHNR, CDR2 FQNEAQ (reference sequence).

The V call is TRBV3-1 (or the pseudogene TRBV3-2), the J call TRBJ2-5; the D is unclear. This CDR3 spans 16 amino acids. Germline CDR1 and CDR2: LGHDT and YNNKEL (reference sequence). Trimming removed 4 bases from V and 4 bases from J, with 19 bases in between. Written as DNA, the CDR3 is TGTGCCAGCAGCCTCCGGTGGGTTTGGAGTCGAGAGACCCAGTACTTC. This gives the protein CASSLRWVWSRETQYF.

The chain uses TRBV2 and TRBJ1-4; 9 bases agree with TRBD1. Germline V gives CDR1 SNHLY, CDR2 FYNNEI. CDR3 length: 16 residues. The V segment lost 4 bases and the J segment 7 bases; nucleotides outside the gene matches: 10. CDR3 bases: TGTGCCAGCAGTGTCCTGGGACAGGGACGAAGTGAAAAACTGTTTTTT. Translation gives CASSVLGQGRSEKLFF.